These 31 T cell receptor beta chains were all obtained from the same sample, sequenced in a study of OX40 agonist ivuxolimab in advanced cancers. Sequencing used immunoSEQ multiplex PCR; TCRdb keeps in-frame clones, though not all of them. In the table there are tens of thousands of clones, around 86% of which are singletons. Sequenced here: CD4+ or CD8+ T cells sorted from blood, sampled in a trial of the OX40 agonist ivuxolimab. Receptors originate from an adult with an advanced solid tumor such as melanoma, head and neck, liver or kidney cancer.

This clone is a singleton in its sample. The chain employs TRBV2 and TRBJ1-1, with D tentatively TRBD1 (6 bases). This CDR3 has 12 amino acids. Deletions cut 5 bases from V and 7 bases from J, with 11 bases between. The germline gives CDR1 SNHLY, CDR2 FYNNEI. The CDR3 here is CASSPTGFEAFF. The CDR3 nucleotides read TGTGCCAGCAGTCCCACAGGGTTTGAAGCTTTCTTT.

The V and J genes are TRBV30 and TRBJ2-4; D might be TRBD1 or TRBD2, each matching 6 bases. The V end was cut by 3 bases, the J end by 9 bases, with 12 bases between. CDR1 GTSNPN and CDR2 SVGIG come from the germline V gene (reference sequence). The CDR3 has 12 residues. CDR3 sequence reads: CAWSGGEGIQYF. The CDR3 DNA is TGTGCCTGGAGCGGGGGCGAGGGCATTCAGTACTTC.

The J gene is TRBJ1-5, the V gene TRBV27; 7 bases agree with TRBD1. The CDR3 length is 18 residues. CDR1 and CDR2 from the germline V gene are MNHEY and SMNVEV (reference sequence). Germline trimming cut 3 bases from V and 0 bases from J; bases unmatched to any gene: 11. The CDR3 spells CASSFSGRGRGSNQPQHF. In DNA, the CDR3 is TGTGCCAGCAGTTTTAGTGGCAGGGGGAGGGGTAGCAATCAGCCCCAGCATTTT.

This rearrangement joins TRBV5-4 to TRBJ2-3, with D maybe TRBD2 (7 bases). This CDR3 has 16 residues. V was cut by 3 bases and J by 2 bases, with 16 bases left in between. Germline V CDR1 and CDR2: SGHNT, YYREEE (reference sequence). CDR3 loop: CASSSPTGGYTDTQYF. Here the CDR3 DNA reads TGTGCCAGCAGCTCCCCCACGGGGGGCTACACAGATACGCAGTATTTT. Based on the CDR3 plus reference TRBV5-4 and TRBJ2-3, the full variable domain is ETGVTQSPTHLIKTRGQQVTLRCSSQSGHNTVSWYQQALGQGPQFIFQYYREEENGRGNFPPRFSGLQFPNYSSELNVNALELDDSALYLCASSSPTGGYTDTQYFGPGTRLTVL.

The rearrangement links TRBV2 to TRBJ2-1; D is tentatively TRBD1 or TRBD2 (5 bases each). The germline V gene encodes CDR1 SNHLY and CDR2 FYNNEI. The V end lost 7 bases, the J end lost 8 bases, and 18 bases lay between the germline ends. CDR3 length equals 14 residues. CDR3 sequence (DNA): TGTGCCAGCACCCGGGACCCCGATGGGGATGAGCAGTTCTTC. It yields the protein CASTRDPDGDEQFF. The full variable domain, in which reference TRBV2 and TRBJ2-1 provide the parts outside the CDR3, is EPEVTQTPSHQVTQMGQEVILRCVPISNHLYFYWYRQILGQKVEFLVSFYNNEISEKSEIFDDQFSVERPDGSNFTLKIRSTKLEDSAMYFCASTRDPDGDEQFFGPGTRLTVL.

The table lists this clone with a few counts. V and J are TRBV18 and TRBJ2-2, with 10 nucleotides matching TRBD1. With V trimmed by 5 bases and J by 0 bases, 3 bases remained unmatched. The CDR3 is made up of 16 amino acids. CDR1 KGHSH and CDR2 LQKENI come from the germline V gene. This CDR3 reads CASSEGQGTNTGELFF. The DNA for the CDR3 is TGTGCCAGCTCAGAGGGACAGGGGACGAACACCGGGGAGCTGTTTTTT.

The chain uses TRBV28 and TRBJ1-2, with D possibly matching TRBD1 (6 bases). In germline, CDR1 is MDHEN, CDR2 SYDVKM. The ends were cut back, 5 bases at V and 4 bases at J, with 11 bases in the middle. This CDR3 spans 13 amino acids. The DNA of the CDR3 is TGTGCCAGCAGTCTCGTACAGGGCTATGGCTACACCTTC. This sequence encodes CASSLVQGYGYTF.

The CDR3 DNA sequence: TGTGCCAGCAGTGGGCAGGGGAGGGGTCGGGAGCTGTTTTTT. Translated, it gives CASSGQGRGRELFF. The chain recombines TRBV7-2 with TRBJ2-2, with D perhaps TRBD2 (7 bases). Per germline, CDR1 SGHTA and CDR2 FQGNSA. The CDR3 consists of 14 residues. V lost 6 bases, J lost 9 bases, and 17 bases lay in between.

V and J are TRBV18 and TRBJ2-7; 10 positions agree with TRBD1. The CDR3 consists of 15 residues. V gave up 4 bases and J gave up 3 bases; unmatched junction bases: 6. Germline CDR1 is KGHSH and CDR2 is LQKENI. The CDR3 loop is CASSRSGTGVYEQYV. In DNA, the CDR3 is TGTGCCAGCTCACGCTCCGGGACAGGGGTCTACGAGCAGTACGTC.

The chain uses TRBV5-1 and TRBJ2-5; D is ambiguous. V dropped 0 bases and J dropped 5 bases, with 8 bases sitting between them. CDR1 and CDR2 from the germline V gene are SGHRS and YFSETQ. CDR3 length equals 13 residues. CDR3 sequence (DNA): TGCGCCAGCAGCTTGGATCTTAAGGAGACCCAGTACTTC. Residues: CASSLDLKETQYF.

CDR3 sequence (DNA): TGCAGCGTTGAGAGATCCGCAGGGTTCGATGAGCAGTTCTTC. Translated: CSVERSAGFDEQFF. The V gene is TRBV29-1, the J gene TRBJ2-1; D is possibly TRBD1 (5 bases). The CDR3 has 14 amino acids. Looked up from germline, CDR1 is SQVTM and CDR2 is ANQGSEA. V lost 3 bases to trimming and J lost 8 bases, with 17 bases between them.

The chain couples TRBV15 to TRBJ2-1; no reliable D call. The CDR3 is made up of 16 amino acids. The germline V gene encodes CDR1 LNHNV and CDR2 YYDKDF (reference sequence). Trimming took off 0 bases at V and 7 bases at J, with 16 bases between the two ends. The CDR3 reads CATSRERQPSRNEQFF. CDR3 nucleotide sequence: TGTGCCACCAGCAGAGAGAGGCAGCCCTCCAGGAATGAGCAGTTCTTC. The full variable domain, rest sourced from reference TRBV15 and TRBJ2-1, is DAMVIQNPRYQVTQFGKPVTLSCSQTLNHNVMYWYQQKSSQAPKLLFHYYDKDFNNEADTPDNFQSRRPNTSFCFLDIRSPGLGDTAMYLCATSRERQPSRNEQFFGPGTRLTVL.

Regarding this clone: This sample also contains other DNA sequences that code for the same CDR3. The V and J genes are TRBV7-2 and TRBJ1-5; TRBD1 aligns across 7 bases. This CDR3 contains 16 residues. V lost 4 bases and J lost 2; bases outside the gene matches: 8. Germline V gives CDR1 SGHTA, CDR2 FQGNSA. The CDR3 reads CASSSRTGRGNQPQHF. The CDR3 coding sequence is TGTGCCAGCAGCTCAAGGACAGGTCGTGGCAATCAGCCCCAGCATTTT.

V and J are TRBV7-2 and TRBJ2-7; a possible D gene is TRBD1 (6 bases). CDR1 is SGHTA, CDR2 FQGNSA, per germline. V shed 3 bases and J shed 5 bases, with 11 bases lying between them. The CDR3 is 13 amino acids. The CDR3 reads CASSFTGMHEQYV. The CDR3 bases are TGTGCCAGCAGCTTTACAGGGATGCACGAGCAGTACGTC.

The chain recombines TRBV7-2 with TRBJ2-3; D not resolved. Germline CDR1 and CDR2: SGHTA and FQGNSA. CDR3 length: 14 amino acids. V lost 2 bases, J lost 0 bases, and 6 bases lay in between. CDR3 bases: TGTGCCAGCAGCTTAAGGGCGAGCACAGATACGCAGTATTTT. It is translated as CASSLRASTDTQYF.

The chain uses TRBV29-1 and TRBJ1-4, with 8 bases fitting TRBD1. Germline V gene sequence: CDR1 SQVTM, CDR2 ANQGSEA. The CDR3 consists of 13 residues. V lost 0 bases to trimming and J lost 11 bases; unmatched junction nucleotides: 5. CDR3 DNA: TGCAGCGTTGAAGATCAACAGGGGGACAAACTGTTTTTT. It translates to CSVEDQQGDKLFF.

CDR3 sequence: CASSFSGLRTEAFF. The CDR3 DNA reads as TGTGCCAGCAGCTTTTCGGGGCTGCGCACTGAAGCTTTCTTT. The chain uses TRBV7-2 and TRBJ1-1, with D perhaps TRBD1 (5 bases). Trimming cost V 3 bases and J 4 bases, with 12 bases left between them. This CDR3 contains 14 residues. Germline V gene lookup returns CDR1 SGHTA and CDR2 FQGNSA.

V gene TRBV5-1 combines with J gene TRBJ2-2; D gene unclear. The V gene lost 0 bases and the J gene lost 6 bases, with 9 bases spanning the gap. Germline V gives CDR1 SGHRS, CDR2 YFSETQ. The CDR3 length is 14 residues. CDR3 coding DNA: TGCGCCAGCAGCTTGGATGGGTGGGCCGGGGAGCTGTTTTTT. As protein: CASSLDGWAGELFF.

The gene calls are TRBV30 and TRBJ2-7; 11 nucleotides line up with TRBD2. CDR1 and CDR2 from the germline V gene are GTSNPN and SVGIG (reference sequence). The CDR3 runs to 14 residues. The ends lost 6 bases at V and 0 bases at J; junction bases unmatched: 4. The CDR3 nucleotides are TGTGCCTGCGGGACTAGCGGTAGCTCCTACGAGCAGTACTTC. As protein: CACGTSGSSYEQYF. Looking up the rest from reference TRBV30 and TRBJ2-7 gives the full variable domain: SQTIHQWPATLVQPVGSPLSLECTVEGTSNPNLYWYRQAAGRGLQLLFYSVGIGQISSEVPQNLSASRPQDRQFILSSKKLLLSDSGFYLCACGTSGSSYEQYFGPGTRLTVT.

The chain is built from TRBV18 and TRBJ1-2; no clear D gene. The germline CDR1 and CDR2 sequences are KGHSH and LQKENI. V lost 6 bases to trimming and J lost 2 bases, with 7 bases between them. The CDR3 spans 12 residues. CDR3 sequence (DNA): TGTGCCAGCTCGCCAGACAACTATGGCTACACCTTC. Translated, it gives CASSPDNYGYTF. The entire variable domain, with the rest obtained from reference TRBV18 and TRBJ1-2, is as follows: NAGVMQNPRHLVRRRGQEARLRCSPMKGHSHVYWYRQLPEEGLKFMVYLQKENIIDESGMPKERFSAEFPKEGPSILRIQQVVRGDSAAYFCASSPDNYGYTFGSGTRLTVV.

The J gene is TRBJ1-4, the V gene TRBV18; 7 nucleotides match TRBD1. The CDR3 sequence is 13 residues long. Germline V gene lookup returns CDR1 KGHSH and CDR2 LQKENI. J was trimmed by 10 bases and V by 3 bases; bases with no gene match: 5. This chain's CDR3 is CASSPDRSGKLFF. In nucleotides, the CDR3 is TGTGCCAGCTCACCGGACAGGAGTGGAAAACTGTTTTTT.

This chain uses TRBV6-4 with TRBJ1-6; 9 bases are a match to TRBD1. The germline V gene encodes CDR1 MRHNA and CDR2 SNTAGT. The J segment lost 9 bases and the V segment lost 2 bases, leaving 8 bases of the junction unmatched. This CDR3 comprises 16 residues. As DNA, the CDR3 is TGTGCCAGCAGTGACACTTCCGGGACAGGGTCTTCACCCCTCCACTTT. Translating gives CASSDTSGTGSSPLHF.

The chain is built from TRBV7-9 and TRBJ2-7; 7 bases are a match to TRBD1. This CDR3 has 14 residues. Germline CDR1 reads SEHNR; CDR2 reads FQNEAQ (reference sequence). V was pared by 7 bases and J by 0 bases, with 6 bases of the junction left unmatched. The CDR3 protein is CASTPGTDSYEQYF. The CDR3 DNA follows: TGTGCCAGCACCCCTGGGACAGACTCCTACGAGCAGTACTTC.

V is TRBV28 and J is TRBJ2-2, with no clear D. The V gene lost 6 bases and the J gene lost 9 bases, with 11 bases spanning the gap. The CDR3 is 12 residues long. Germline V gives CDR1 MDHEN, CDR2 SYDVKM. CDR3 nucleotides: TGTGCCAGCAGACGAGCGAGCCGGGAGCTGTTTTTT. The encoded protein is CASRRASRELFF.

This clone was observed a handful of times. V and J are TRBV4-1 and TRBJ1-5, with D hard to call. Germline V gene lookup returns CDR1 MGHRA and CDR2 YSYEKL. The CDR3 totals 16 residues. Trimming cost V 4 bases and J 1 base, with 14 bases left between them. CDR3 bases: TGCGCCAGCAGCCCAGTCTCCGGGAGAAGCAATCAGCCCCAGCATTTT. Protein: CASSPVSGRSNQPQHF.

This clone has more than one count but fewer than ten. In nucleotides, the CDR3 is TGTGCCAGCAGCCCCAATCGGCCTATGGGGAACACTGAAGCTTTCTTT. It specifies CASSPNRPMGNTEAFF. The genes are TRBV11-2 and TRBJ1-1; D unresolved. From germline, CDR1 is SGHAT and CDR2 FQNNGV. The V end lost 5 bases, the J end lost 1 base, and 17 bases lay between the germline ends. The CDR3 loop spans 16 amino acids.

The chain links TRBV6-1 to TRBJ1-5; D is possibly TRBD1 (5 bases). Germline CDR1 and CDR2: MNHNS and SASEGT. The CDR3 spans 18 residues. V was clipped by 2 bases and J by 1 base, with 18 bases between them. CDR3 loop: CASSEYPGLQGSNQPQHF. The CDR3 DNA reads as TGTGCCAGCAGTGAATATCCGGGACTTCAAGGAAGCAATCAGCCCCAGCATTTT.

The chain has TRBV2 and TRBJ1-1; D gene ambiguous. CDR3 length equals 14 residues. V shed 3 bases and J shed 3 bases, with 11 bases lying between them. Germline-derived CDR1 and CDR2 are SNHLY and FYNNEI. The CDR3, as DNA: TGTGCCAGCAGTGATACGGGCTCGTACACTGAAGCTTTCTTT. Protein sequence: CASSDTGSYTEAFF.

The rearrangement uses TRBV19 and TRBJ1-5; the D is unclear. CDR1 is LNHDA and CDR2 is SQIVND in the germline V gene (reference sequence). V was shortened by 5 bases and J by 4 bases, with 9 bases between the two germline ends. The CDR3 extends over 13 amino acids. The CDR3 sequence: CASSVGQNQPQHF. CDR3 DNA: TGTGCCAGTAGTGTCGGGCAGAATCAGCCCCAGCATTTT.

This chain connects TRBV5-1 to TRBJ2-5; D may be TRBD1 (6 bases). CDR1 is SGHRS, CDR2 YFSETQ, per germline. This CDR3 spans 15 amino acids. V dropped 0 bases and J dropped 5 bases, with 14 bases sitting between them. As DNA, the CDR3 is TGCGCCAGCAGCTTGGGTACAGGGAGCGAGGAGACCCAGTACTTC. Protein product: CASSLGTGSEETQYF.

This clone showed up just once. The CDR3 spells CASSERPGQDNEQFF. In DNA, the CDR3 is TGTGCCAGCTCAGAGCGCCCGGGACAGGACAATGAGCAGTTCTTC. The chain employs TRBV18 and TRBJ2-1; TRBD1 aligns across 8 bases. After removal of 5 bases from V and 5 bases from J, the junction contained 8 bases not matched to a gene. The CDR3 extends over 15 amino acids. Per germline, CDR1 KGHSH and CDR2 LQKENI.